This T cell receptor (beta chain) was captured by sequencing in a study of high-grade serous ovarian cancer treatment subgroups. V lost 0 bases to trimming and J lost 2 bases, with 14 bases between them. CDR3 length: 16 amino acids. CDR1 is SGDLS, CDR2 YYNGEE, per germline. This clone was seen a single time. Tumor samples were taken before definitive surgery or chemotherapy. Produced via immunoSEQ multiplex PCR; TCRdb's table is partial and in-frame only. The sample shows roughly 10,000 clones, about four fifths of them seen only once. The chain has TRBV9 and TRBJ1-1; D unresolved. The sample taken for sequencing was tumor tissue. This receptor was obtained from a human donor with high-grade serous ovarian cancer. The CDR3 reads CASSVGRALGNTEAFF. In DNA, the CDR3 is TGTGCCAGCAGCGTAGGCCGGGCCCTAGGAAACACTGAAGCTTTCTTT.